The 11 T cell receptor beta chains below were found in one sample sequenced in a study of regulatory T cells in long-lasting Graves disease. iRepertoire HTBI primers and Arm-PCR of CDR3 regions built TCR beta libraries. TCRdb analysed the multiplex PCR reads with MiXCR anew, one entry per CDR3 protein. The data contain under 450,000 distinct CDR3 sequences, roughly a quarter of them singletons. Time point indicated: persistent/refractory GD, antithyroid drugs over 5 years with positive TRAb. PBMCs provided the RNA from which the TCR library was made. The sequencing used peripheral blood mononuclear cells (PBMCs), collected when the disease was refractory, from a patient treated with antithyroid drugs. These receptor sequences come from a female donor with Graves disease.

The V call is TRBV25-1, the J call TRBJ1-2, with D tentatively TRBD1 (6 bases). This CDR3 contains 14 residues. Between the trimmed V and J ends, which lost 6 bases and 6 bases, there was a span of 17 bases. Germline assignment: CDR1 MGHDK and CDR2 SYGVNS. The DNA of the CDR3 is TGTGCCAGCAGAGATATACAGGGATTGAATGGCTACACCTTC. It codes for CASRDIQGLNGYTF.

Details on this clonotype: A much larger clone sits a single nucleotide away, making a read error possible. The chain couples TRBV28 to TRBJ2-7; tentatively, D is TRBD1 or TRBD2 (6 bases each). CDR3 length equals 16 residues. Germline V gives CDR1 MDHEN, CDR2 SYDVKM. The CDR3 loop is CACRRGLRRGKAEQYF. The CDR3 DNA is TGTGCCTGCAGGAGAGGGTTGCGGAGGGGGAAAGCCGAGCAGTACTTC.

The sample holds a few counts of this clonotype. This chain uses TRBV7-9 with TRBJ1-4; D gene uncertain. Looked up from germline, CDR1 is SEHNR and CDR2 is FQNEAQ (reference sequence). This CDR3 region has 12 residues. The V end was cut by 4 bases, the J end by 8 bases, with 8 bases between. CDR3 DNA sequence: TGTGCCAGCAGCTCAGAGGAAGAAAAACTGTTTTTT. Translated: CASSSEEEKLFF.

This chain joins TRBV7-8 and TRBJ2-7; D call uncertain. This CDR3 spans 14 amino acids. V gave up 1 base and J gave up 4 bases, with 11 bases separating them. CDR1 SGHVS and CDR2 FQNEAQ come from the germline V gene. CDR3 sequence: CASSLDPGSYEQYF. The CDR3 nucleotides read TGTGCCAGCAGCTTAGACCCCGGGTCATACGAGCAGTACTTC.

The chain couples TRBV27 to TRBJ2-7; 9 nucleotides align to TRBD2. In germline, CDR1 is MNHEY, CDR2 SMNVEV (reference sequence). V lost 6 bases and J lost 3; bases outside the gene matches: 12. The CDR3 is 16 residues long. The CDR3 here is CASSSLAGTSLYEQYF. CDR3 sequence (DNA): TGTGCCAGCAGCTCATTGGCCGGGACTAGCCTCTACGAGCAGTACTTC.

This rearrangement joins TRBV6-2 or TRBV6-3 to TRBJ2-2; 11 bases agree with TRBD2. The CDR3 has 18 residues. In germline, CDR1 is MNHEY, CDR2 SVGEGT. V gave up 0 bases and J gave up 1 base; unmatched junction bases: 4. The CDR3 sequence: CASSYSPLAGGNTGELFF. In DNA, the CDR3 is TGTGCCAGCAGTTACTCCCCCCTAGCGGGGGGGAACACCGGGGAGCTGTTTTTT.

V gene TRBV29-1 combines with J gene TRBJ2-5; the match to TRBD1 covers 8 bases. The germline V gene has CDR1 SQVTM and CDR2 ANQGSEA. With 0 bases clipped from V and 6 bases from J, the junction kept 3 bases outside the gene matches. This CDR3 has 13 amino acids. CDR3 nucleotide sequence: TGCAGCGTTGAAGATGACAGGGGAAAGACCCAGTACTTC. Translated, it gives CSVEDDRGKTQYF.

The chain couples TRBV6-1 to TRBJ2-1; TRBD2 matches at 16 bases. Losses at the gene ends were 7 bases for V and 9 bases for J; bases not matched to a gene: 12. The germline CDR1 and CDR2 sequences are MNHNS and SASEGT. The CDR3 covers 17 residues. CDR3 nucleotide sequence: TGTGCCAGCACTTTAACCGGGACTAGCGGGAGGGCCCCTGAGCAGTTCTTC. Translated, it gives CASTLTGTSGRAPEQFF.

The J gene is TRBJ2-2, the V gene TRBV20-1, with unresolved D. CDR1 DFQATT and CDR2 SNEGSKA come from the germline V gene (reference sequence). The CDR3 has 11 residues. V lost 5 bases and J 1 base, leaving 2 bases between the germline ends. CDR3 sequence reads: CSAQNTGELFF. CDR3 sequence (DNA): TGCAGTGCTCAGAACACCGGGGAGCTGTTTTTT.

This chain connects TRBV20-1 to TRBJ2-3; 14 positions match TRBD2. J gave up 3 bases and V 2 bases, and 7 bases lay outside the gene matches. The germline V gene has CDR1 DFQATT and CDR2 SNEGSKA (reference sequence). The CDR3 contains 17 residues. CDR3 region: CSARTPGLAGGTDTQYF. The CDR3, as DNA: TGCAGTGCTAGAACCCCTGGACTAGCGGGAGGTACAGATACGCAGTATTTT.

This clonotype came up many times. This chain connects TRBV24-1 to TRBJ2-6; no clear D. The V gene's germline CDR1 is KGHDR and CDR2 SFDVKD. The CDR3 consists of 15 residues. Trimming took off 4 bases at V and 2 bases at J, with 8 bases between the two ends. The CDR3 loop reads CATSETLPGANVLTF. DNA of the CDR3: TGTGCCACCAGTGAAACCCTGCCTGGGGCCAACGTCCTGACTTTC.